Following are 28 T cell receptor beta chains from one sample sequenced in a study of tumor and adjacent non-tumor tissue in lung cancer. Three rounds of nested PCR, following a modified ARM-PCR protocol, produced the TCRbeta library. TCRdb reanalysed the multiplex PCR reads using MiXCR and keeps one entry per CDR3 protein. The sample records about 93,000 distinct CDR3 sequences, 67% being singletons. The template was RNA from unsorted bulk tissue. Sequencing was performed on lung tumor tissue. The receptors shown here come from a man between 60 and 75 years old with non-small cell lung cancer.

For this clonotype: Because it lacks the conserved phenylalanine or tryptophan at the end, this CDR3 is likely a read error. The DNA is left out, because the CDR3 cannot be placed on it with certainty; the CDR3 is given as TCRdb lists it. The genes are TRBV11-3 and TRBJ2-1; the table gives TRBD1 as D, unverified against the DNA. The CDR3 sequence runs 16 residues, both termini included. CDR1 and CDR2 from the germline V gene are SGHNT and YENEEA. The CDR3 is CASSLSSGDPYNEQSV.

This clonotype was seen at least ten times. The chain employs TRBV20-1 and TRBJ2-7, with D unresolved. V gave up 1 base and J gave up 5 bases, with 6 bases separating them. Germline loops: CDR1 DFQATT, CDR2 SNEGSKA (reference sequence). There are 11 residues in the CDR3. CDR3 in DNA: TGCAGTGCTAGAGGGGTCCACGAGCAGTACTTC. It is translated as CSARGVHEQYF.

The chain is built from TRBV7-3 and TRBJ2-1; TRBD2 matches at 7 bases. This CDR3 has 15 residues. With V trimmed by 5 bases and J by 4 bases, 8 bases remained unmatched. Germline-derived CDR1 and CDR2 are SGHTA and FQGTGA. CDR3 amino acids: CASSVDGGIYNEQFF. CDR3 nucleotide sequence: TGTGCCAGCAGCGTAGACGGGGGGATTTACAATGAGCAGTTCTTC.

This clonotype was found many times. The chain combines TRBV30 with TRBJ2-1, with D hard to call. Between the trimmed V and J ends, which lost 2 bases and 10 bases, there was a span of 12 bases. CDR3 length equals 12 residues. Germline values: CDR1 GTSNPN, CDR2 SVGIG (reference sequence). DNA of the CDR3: TGTGCCTGGAGTCCTCACGAGGCAGAGCAGTTCTTC. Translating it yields CAWSPHEAEQFF.

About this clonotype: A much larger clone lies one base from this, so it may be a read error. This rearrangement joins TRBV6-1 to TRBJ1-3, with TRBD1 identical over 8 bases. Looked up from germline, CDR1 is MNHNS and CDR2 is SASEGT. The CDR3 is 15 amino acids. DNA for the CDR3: TGTGCCAGCAGTTTGCCGGGACAGGCTGGAAACACCATACATTTT. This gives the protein CASSLPGQAGNTIHF.

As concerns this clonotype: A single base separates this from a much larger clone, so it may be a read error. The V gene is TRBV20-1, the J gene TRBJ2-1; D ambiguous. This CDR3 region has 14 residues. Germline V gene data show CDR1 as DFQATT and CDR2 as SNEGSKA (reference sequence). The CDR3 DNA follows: TGCAGCCTTCGCCCGGCAAAAAAGTACAATGAGCAGTTCTTC. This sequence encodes CSLRPAKKYNEQFF.

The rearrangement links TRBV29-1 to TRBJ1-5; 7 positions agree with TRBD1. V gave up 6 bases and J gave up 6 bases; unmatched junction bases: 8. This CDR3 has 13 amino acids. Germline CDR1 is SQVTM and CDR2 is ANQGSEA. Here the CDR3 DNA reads TGCAGCGTCCAGGGACAGTGGGGTCAGCCCCAGCATTTT. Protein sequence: CSVQGQWGQPQHF.

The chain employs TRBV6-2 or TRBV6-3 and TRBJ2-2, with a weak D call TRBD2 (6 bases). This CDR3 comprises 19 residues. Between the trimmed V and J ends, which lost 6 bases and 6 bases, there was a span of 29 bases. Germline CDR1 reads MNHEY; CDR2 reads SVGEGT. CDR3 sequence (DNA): TGTGCCAGCAGCCACGTAACCCCGGGACGGGAGCGATACCCCGGGGAGCTGTTTTTT. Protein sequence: CASSHVTPGRERYPGELFF.

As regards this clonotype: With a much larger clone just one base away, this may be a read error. CDR3 sequence reads: CASSESRLAGSETQYF. The CDR3 DNA is TGTGCCAGCAGCGAATCAAGACTAGCGGGCTCAGAGACCCAGTACTTC. This chain links TRBV2 with TRBJ2-5, with 10 bases that match TRBD2. Germline-derived CDR1 and CDR2 are SNHLY and FYNNEI. The ends lost 6 bases at V and 4 bases at J; junction bases unmatched: 11. The CDR3 sequence is 16 residues long.

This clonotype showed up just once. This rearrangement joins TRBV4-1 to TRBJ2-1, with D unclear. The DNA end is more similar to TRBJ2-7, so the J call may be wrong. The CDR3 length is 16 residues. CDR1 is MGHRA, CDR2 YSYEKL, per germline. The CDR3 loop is CASSPEGNGAYNEQYF. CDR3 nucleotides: TGCGCCAGCAGCCCCGAAGGGAACGGAGCCTACAATGAGCAGTACTTC.

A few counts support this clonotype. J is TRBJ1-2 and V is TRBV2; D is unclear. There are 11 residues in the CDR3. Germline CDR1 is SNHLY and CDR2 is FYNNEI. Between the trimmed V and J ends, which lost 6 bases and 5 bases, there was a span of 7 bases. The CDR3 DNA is TGTGCCAGCAGCGAGGAGTATGGCTACACCTTC. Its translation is CASSEEYGYTF.

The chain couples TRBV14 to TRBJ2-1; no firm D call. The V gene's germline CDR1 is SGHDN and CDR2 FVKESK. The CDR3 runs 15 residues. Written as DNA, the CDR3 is TGTGAGAGCAGCCAAGGCGGTAGAGGCTACAATGAGCAGTTCTTC. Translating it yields CESSQGGRGYNEQFF.

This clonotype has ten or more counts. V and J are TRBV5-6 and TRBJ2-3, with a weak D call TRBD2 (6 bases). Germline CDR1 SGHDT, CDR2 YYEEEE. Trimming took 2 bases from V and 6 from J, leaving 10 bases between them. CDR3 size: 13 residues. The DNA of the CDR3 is TGTGCCAGCAGCTTTGCGGGGATTGATACGCAGTATTTT. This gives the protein CASSFAGIDTQYF.

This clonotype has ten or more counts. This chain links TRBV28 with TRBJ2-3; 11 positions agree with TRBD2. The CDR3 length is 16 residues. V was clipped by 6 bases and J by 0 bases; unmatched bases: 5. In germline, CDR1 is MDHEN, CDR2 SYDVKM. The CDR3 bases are TGTGCCAGCAGCCCCTCTAGCGGGAGGAGCACAGATACGCAGTATTTT. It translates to CASSPSSGRSTDTQYF. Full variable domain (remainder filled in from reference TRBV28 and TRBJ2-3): DVKVTQSSRYLVKRTGEKVFLECVQDMDHENMFWYRQDPGLGLRLIYFSYDVKMKEKGDIPEGYSVSREKKERFSLILESASTNQTSMYLCASSPSSGRSTDTQYFGPGTRLTVL.

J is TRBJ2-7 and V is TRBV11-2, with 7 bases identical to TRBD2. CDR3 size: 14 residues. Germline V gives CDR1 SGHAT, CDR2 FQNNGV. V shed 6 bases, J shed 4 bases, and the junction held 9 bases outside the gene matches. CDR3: CASSQLRGRYEQYF. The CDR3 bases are TGTGCCAGCAGTCAACTGCGGGGGAGATACGAGCAGTACTTC.

Written as DNA, the CDR3 is TGTGTCAGTCACAGGGGACCGACCTACGAGCAGTACTTC. It encodes CVSHRGPTYEQYF. This sequence joins TRBV6-1 and TRBJ2-7, with 7 bases fitting TRBD1. Germline CDR1 reads MNHNS; CDR2 reads SASEGT. This CDR3 spans 13 amino acids.

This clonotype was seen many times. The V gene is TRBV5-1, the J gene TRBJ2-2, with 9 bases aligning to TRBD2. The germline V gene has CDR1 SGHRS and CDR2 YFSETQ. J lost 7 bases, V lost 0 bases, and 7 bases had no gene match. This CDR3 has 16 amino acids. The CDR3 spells CASSLVAGENYGELFF. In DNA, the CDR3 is TGCGCCAGCAGCTTGGTAGCGGGGGAGAACTACGGGGAGCTGTTTTTT.

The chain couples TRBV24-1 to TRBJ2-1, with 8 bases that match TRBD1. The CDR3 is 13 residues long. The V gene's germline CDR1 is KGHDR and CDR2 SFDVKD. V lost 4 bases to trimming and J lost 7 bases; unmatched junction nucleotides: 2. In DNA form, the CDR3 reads TGTGCCACCAGTGACCGACAGGGGAATGAGCAGTTCTTC. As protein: CATSDRQGNEQFF.

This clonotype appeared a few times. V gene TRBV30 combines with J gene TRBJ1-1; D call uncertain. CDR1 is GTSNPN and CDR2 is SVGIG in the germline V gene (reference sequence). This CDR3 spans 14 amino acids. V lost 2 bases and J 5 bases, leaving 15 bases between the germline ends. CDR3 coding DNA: TGTGCCTGGAGTACTCGGGCCTCCGGTACTGAAGCTTTCTTT. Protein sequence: CAWSTRASGTEAFF.

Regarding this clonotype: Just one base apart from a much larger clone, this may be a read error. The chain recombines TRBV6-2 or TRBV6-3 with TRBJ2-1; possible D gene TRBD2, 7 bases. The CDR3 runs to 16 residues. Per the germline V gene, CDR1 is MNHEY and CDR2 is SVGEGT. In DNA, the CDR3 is TGTGCCAGCAGGGGGGGGGCGGGAGTACCCTACAATGAGCAGCTCTTC. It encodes CASRGGAGVPYNEQLF.

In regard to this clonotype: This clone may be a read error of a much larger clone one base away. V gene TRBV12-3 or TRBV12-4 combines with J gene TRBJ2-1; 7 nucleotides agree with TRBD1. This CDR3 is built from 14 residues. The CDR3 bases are TGTGCCAGCAGTTCTTCTCGAGGGGGCGATGAGGAGTTCTTC. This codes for CASSSSRGGDEEFF.

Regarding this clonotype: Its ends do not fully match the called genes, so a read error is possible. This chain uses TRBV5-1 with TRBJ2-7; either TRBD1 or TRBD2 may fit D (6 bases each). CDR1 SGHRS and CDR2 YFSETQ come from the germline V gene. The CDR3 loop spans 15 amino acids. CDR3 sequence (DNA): TGCGCCAGCAGCTTCAGGGGAGCGGGTTCCTACGAGCAGTACTTT. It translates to CASSFRGAGSYEQYF.

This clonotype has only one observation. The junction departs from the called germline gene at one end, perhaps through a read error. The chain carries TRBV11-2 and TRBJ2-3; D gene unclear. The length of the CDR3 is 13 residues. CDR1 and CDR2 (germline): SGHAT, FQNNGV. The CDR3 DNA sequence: TGTGCCAGCAGTTTTACCAGCATAGATACACAGTATTTT. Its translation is CASSFTSIDTQYF.

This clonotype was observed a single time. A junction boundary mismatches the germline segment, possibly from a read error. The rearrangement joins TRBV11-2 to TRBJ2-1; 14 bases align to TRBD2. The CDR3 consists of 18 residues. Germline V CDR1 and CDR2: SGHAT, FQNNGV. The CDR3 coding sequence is TGTGCCAGTAGCTCCGCTTTGGGACTAGCGGGAGAGCAGATGATGCAGTTCTTC. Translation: CASSSALGLAGEQMMQFF.

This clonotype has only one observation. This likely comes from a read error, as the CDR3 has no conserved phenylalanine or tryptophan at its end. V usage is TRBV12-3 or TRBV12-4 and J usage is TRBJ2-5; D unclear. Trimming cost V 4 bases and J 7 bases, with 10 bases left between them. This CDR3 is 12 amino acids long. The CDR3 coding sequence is TGTGCCAGCAGTTCCCTCCCAGGGACCCAGTACTTA. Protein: CASSSLPGTQYL.

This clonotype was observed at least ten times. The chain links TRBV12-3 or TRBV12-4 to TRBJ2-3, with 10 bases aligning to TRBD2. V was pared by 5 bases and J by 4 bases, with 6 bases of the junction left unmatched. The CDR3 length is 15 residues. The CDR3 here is CASSPKRGGPDTQYF. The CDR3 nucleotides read TGTGCCAGCAGTCCCAAGCGGGGGGGTCCAGATACGCAGTATTTT.

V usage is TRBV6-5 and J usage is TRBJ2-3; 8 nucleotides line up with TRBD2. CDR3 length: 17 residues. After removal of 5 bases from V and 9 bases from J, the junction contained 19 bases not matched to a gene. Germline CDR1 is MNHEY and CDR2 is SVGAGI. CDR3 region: CASSLDFVGRDPPTQYF. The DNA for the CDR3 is TGTGCCAGCAGTCTTGACTTTGTCGGGAGGGACCCCCCCACGCAGTATTTT.

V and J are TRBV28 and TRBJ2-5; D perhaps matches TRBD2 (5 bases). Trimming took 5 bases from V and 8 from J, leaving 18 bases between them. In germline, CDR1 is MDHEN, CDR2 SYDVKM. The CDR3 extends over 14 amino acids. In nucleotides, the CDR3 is TGTGCCAGCAGTCTCACGGGATTTTCAGATACCCAGTACTTC. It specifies CASSLTGFSDTQYF.